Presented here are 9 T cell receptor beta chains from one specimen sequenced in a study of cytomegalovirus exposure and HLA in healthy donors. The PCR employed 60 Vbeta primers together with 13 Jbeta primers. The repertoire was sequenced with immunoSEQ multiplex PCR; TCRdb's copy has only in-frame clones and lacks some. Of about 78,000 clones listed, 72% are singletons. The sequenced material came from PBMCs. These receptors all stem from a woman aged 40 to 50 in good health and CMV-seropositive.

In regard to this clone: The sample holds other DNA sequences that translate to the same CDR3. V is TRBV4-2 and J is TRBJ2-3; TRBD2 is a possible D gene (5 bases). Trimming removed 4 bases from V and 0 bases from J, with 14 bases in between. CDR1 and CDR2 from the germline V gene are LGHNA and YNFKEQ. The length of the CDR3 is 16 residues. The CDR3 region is CASSPLAGGSTDTQYF. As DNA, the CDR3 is TGTGCCAGCAGCCCTCTGGCGGGTGGGAGCACAGATACGCAGTATTTT.

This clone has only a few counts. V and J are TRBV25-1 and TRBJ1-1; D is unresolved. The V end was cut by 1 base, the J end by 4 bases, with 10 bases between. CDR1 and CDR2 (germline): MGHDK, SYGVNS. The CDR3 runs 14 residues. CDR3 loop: CASSESQVGTEAFF. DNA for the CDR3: TGTGCCAGCAGTGAATCCCAGGTAGGCACTGAAGCTTTCTTT. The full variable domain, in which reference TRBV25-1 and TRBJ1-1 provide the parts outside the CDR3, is EADIYQTPRYLVIGTGKKITLECSQTMGHDKMYWYQQDPGMELHLIHYSYGVNSTEKGDLSSESTVSRIRTEHFPLTLESARPSHTSQYLCASSESQVGTEAFFGQGTRLTVV.

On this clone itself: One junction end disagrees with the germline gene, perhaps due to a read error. The CDR3 sequence is CASSYTQGVGYGYPF. CDR3 nucleotide sequence: TGTGCCAGCAGTTATACCCAGGGGGTTGGCTATGGCTACCCCTTC. The V call is TRBV2, the J call TRBJ1-2; TRBD1 matches at 7 bases. The CDR3 extends over 15 amino acids. The V gene's germline CDR1 is SNHLY and CDR2 FYNNEI.

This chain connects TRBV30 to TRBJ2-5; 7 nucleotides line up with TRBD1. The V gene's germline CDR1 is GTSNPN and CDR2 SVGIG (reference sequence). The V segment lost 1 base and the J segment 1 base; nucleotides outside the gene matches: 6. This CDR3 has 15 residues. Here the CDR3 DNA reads TGTGCCTGGAGTGCTGGGACAGTTCCCCAAGAGACCCAGTACTTC. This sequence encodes CAWSAGTVPQETQYF.

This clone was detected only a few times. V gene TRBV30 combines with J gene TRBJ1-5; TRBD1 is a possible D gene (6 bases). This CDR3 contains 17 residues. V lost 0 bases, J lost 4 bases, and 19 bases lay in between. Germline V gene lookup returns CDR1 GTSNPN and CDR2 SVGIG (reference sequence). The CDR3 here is CAWSVGPGTSANQPQHF. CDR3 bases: TGTGCCTGGAGTGTAGGGCCCGGGACATCTGCTAATCAGCCCCAGCATTTT.

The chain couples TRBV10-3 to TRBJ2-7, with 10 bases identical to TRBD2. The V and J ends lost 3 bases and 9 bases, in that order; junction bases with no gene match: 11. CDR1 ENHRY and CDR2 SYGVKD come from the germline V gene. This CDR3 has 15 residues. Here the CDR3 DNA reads TGTGCCATCAGTGATTTAGGACTAGCGGACACAAGGCAGTACTTC. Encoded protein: CAISDLGLADTRQYF.

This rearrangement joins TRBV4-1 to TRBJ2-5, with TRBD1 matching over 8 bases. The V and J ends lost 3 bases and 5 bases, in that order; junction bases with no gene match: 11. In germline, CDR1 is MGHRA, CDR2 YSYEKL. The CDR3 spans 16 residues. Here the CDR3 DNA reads TGCGCCAGCAGCCAGGCGGGACAGGTCTTTCATGAGACCCAGTACTTC. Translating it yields CASSQAGQVFHETQYF.

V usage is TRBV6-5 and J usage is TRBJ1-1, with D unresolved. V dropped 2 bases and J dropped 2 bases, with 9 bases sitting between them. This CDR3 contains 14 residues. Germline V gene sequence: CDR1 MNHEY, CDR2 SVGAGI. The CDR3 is CASSYTLRNTEAFF. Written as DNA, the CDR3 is TGTGCCAGCAGTTACACCCTAAGAAACACTGAAGCTTTCTTT.

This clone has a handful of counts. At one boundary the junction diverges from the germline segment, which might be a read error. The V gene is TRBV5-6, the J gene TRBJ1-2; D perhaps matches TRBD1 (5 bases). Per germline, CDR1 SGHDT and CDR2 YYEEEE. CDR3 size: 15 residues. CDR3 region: CASSLEGFPSYGYPF. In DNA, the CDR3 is TGTGCCAGCAGCTTGGAGGGGTTTCCTAGTTATGGCTACCCCTTC. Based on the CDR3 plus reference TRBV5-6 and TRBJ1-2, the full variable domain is DAGVTQSPTHLIKTRGQQVTLRCSPKSGHDTVSWYQQALGQGPQFIFQYYEEEERQRGNFPDRFSGHQFPNYSSELNVNALLLGDSALYLCASSLEGFPSYGYPFGSGTRLTVV.